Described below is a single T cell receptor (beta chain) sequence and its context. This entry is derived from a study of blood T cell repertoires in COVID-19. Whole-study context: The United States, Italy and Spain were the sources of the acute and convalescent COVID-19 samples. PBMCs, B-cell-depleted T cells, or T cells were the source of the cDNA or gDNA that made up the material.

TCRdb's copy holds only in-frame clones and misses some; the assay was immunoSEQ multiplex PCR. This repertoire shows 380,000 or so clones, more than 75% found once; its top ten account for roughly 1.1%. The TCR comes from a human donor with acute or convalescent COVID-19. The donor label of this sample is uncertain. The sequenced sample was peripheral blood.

The CDR3 DNA follows: TGTGCCACTCGCATGCAGGGCTATGGCTACACCTTC. It translates to CATRMQGYGYTF. This chain uses TRBV5-4 with TRBJ1-2; weak D call: TRBD1 (5 bases). Germline CDR1 SGHNT, CDR2 YYREEE (reference sequence). Trimming pared 9 bases from V and 4 bases from J, leaving 13 bases between. The CDR3 spans 12 residues.